This TCR beta chain was found in a study of beta chain features in type 1 diabetes. Study background: Healthy donors and patients showed comparable age, gender and cell yields.

All of the isolated RNA was reverse transcribed, so expressed TCRB transcripts were sequenced. Sequencing was performed with immunoSEQ multiplex PCR; in TCRdb, only in-frame clones are kept and a portion is missing. This sample has about 260,000 clones, with about a fifth found just once. Trimming stripped 1 base from V and 7 bases from J, with 3 bases between. The germline CDR1 and CDR2 sequences are SGHNT and YYREEE (reference sequence). The CDR3 has 11 residues. This clone was found a few times. As yet, its antigen is unknown. Purities in excess of 95% were seen in all sorted populations. Study-level findings and limits: There was a moderate but significant shortening of TCRB CDR3s in all four CD4+ subsets of Type 1 diabetes patients. Diminished insertions and augmented deletions at VDJ junctions characterized type 1 diabetes patients. Resolution of whether HLA type affects TCRB rearrangement was not achieved here.

The V and J genes are TRBV5-4 and TRBJ2-1; the D is unclear. Sequenced sample: naive CD4+ T cells from blood. This clonotype was obtained from a woman aged 40 to 49 with type 1 diabetes. CDR3 in amino acids: CASSLLNEQFF. CDR3 DNA sequence: TGTGCCAGCAGCTTGTTAAATGAGCAGTTCTTC.